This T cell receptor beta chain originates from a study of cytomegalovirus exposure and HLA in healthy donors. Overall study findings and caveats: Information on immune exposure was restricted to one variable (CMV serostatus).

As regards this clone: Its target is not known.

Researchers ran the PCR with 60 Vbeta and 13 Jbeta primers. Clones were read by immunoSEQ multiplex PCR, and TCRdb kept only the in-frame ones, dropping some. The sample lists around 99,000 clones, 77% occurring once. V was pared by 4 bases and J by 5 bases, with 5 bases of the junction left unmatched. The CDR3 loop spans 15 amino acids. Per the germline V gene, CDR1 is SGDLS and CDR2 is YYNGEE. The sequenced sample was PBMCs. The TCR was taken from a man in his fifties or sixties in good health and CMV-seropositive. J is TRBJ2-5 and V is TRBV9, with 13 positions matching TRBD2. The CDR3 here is CASSTRLAGGETQYF. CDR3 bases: TGTGCCAGCAGCACCAGACTAGCGGGGGGTGAGACCCAGTACTTC.